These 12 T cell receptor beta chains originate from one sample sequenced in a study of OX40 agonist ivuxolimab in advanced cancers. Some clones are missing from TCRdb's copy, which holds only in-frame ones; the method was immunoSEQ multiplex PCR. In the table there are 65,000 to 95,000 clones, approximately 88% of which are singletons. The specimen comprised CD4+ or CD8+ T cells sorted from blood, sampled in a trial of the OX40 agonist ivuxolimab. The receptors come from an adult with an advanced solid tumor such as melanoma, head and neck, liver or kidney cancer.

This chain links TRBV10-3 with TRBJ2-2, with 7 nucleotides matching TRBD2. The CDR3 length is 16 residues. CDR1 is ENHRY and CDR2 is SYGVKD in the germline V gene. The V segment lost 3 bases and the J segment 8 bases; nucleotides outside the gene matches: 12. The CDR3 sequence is CAISEVVSAGKGELFF. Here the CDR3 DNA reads TGTGCCATCAGTGAAGTGGTATCAGCGGGAAAGGGGGAGCTGTTTTTT.

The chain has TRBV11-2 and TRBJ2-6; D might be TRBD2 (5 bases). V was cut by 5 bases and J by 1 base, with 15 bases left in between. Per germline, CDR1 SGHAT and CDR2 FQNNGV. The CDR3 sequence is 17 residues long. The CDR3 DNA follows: TGTGCCAGCAGCACATATTACGGGGAGTCTGGGGCCAACGTCCTGACTTTC. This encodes CASSTYYGESGANVLTF.

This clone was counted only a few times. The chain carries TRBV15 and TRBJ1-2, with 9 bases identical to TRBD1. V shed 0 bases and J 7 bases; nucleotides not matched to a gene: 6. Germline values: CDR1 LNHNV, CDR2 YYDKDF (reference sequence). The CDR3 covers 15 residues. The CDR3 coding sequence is TGTGCCACCAGCAGAGATTATATGACAGGGGGTGGCTACACCTTC. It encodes CATSRDYMTGGGYTF.

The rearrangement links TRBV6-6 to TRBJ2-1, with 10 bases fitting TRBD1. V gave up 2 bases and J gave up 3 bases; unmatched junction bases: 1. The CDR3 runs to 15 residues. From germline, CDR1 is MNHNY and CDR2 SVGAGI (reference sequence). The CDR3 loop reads CASSYGQGVYNEQFF. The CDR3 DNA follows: TGTGCCAGCAGTTACGGACAGGGGGTCTACAATGAGCAGTTCTTC.

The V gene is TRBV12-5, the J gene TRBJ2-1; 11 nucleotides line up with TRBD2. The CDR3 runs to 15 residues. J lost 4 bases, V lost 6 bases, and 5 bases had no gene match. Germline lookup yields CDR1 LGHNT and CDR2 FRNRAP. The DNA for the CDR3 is TGTGCTAGTGGAGCCGGGACTAGCGGTTACAATGAGCAGTTCTTC. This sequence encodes CASGAGTSGYNEQFF.

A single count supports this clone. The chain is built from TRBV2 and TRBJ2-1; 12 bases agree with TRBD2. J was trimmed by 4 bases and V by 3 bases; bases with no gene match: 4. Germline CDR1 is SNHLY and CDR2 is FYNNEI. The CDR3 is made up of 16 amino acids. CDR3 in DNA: TGTGCCAGCAGTGATCCCGGACTAGCGGGATACAATGAGCAGTTCTTC. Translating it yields CASSDPGLAGYNEQFF.

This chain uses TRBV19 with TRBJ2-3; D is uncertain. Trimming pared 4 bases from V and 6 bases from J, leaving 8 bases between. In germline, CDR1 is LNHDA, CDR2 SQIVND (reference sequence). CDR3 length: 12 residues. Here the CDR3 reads CASSSHGDTQYF. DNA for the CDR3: TGTGCCAGTAGTAGCCACGGGGATACGCAGTATTTT.

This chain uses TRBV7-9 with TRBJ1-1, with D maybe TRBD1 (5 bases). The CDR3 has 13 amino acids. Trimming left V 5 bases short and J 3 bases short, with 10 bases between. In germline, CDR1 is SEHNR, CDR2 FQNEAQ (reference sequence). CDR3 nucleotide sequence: TGTGCCAGCAGCCCCCGGGGGGACACTGAAGCTTTCTTT. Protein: CASSPRGDTEAFF.

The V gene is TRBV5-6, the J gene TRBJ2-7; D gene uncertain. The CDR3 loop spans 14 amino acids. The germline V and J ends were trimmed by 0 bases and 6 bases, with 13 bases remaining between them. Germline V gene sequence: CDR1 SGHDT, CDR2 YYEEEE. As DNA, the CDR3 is TGTGCCAGCAGCTTGGTGTCATTATTTATCGAGCAGTACTTC. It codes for CASSLVSLFIEQYF.

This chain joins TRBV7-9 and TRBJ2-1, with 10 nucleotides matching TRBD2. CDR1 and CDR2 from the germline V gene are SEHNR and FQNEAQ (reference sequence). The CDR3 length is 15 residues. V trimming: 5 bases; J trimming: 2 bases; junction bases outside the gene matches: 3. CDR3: CASSQSGGAYNEQFF. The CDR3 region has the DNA TGTGCCAGCAGCCAAAGCGGGGGGGCCTACAATGAGCAGTTCTTC.

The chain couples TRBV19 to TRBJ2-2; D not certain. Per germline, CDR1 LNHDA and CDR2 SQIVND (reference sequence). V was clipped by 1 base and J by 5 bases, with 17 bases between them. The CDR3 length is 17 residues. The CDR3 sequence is CASSIVPRTGRTGELFF. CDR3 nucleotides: TGTGCCAGTAGTATAGTACCCCGGACCGGGCGGACCGGGGAGCTGTTTTTT.

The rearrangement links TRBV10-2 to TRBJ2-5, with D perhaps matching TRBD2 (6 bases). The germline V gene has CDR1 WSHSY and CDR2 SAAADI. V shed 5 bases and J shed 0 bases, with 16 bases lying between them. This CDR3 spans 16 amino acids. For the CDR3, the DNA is TGCGCCAGCAGTAAAAGGGAGGTCGCGTACCAAGAGACCCAGTACTTC. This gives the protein CASSKREVAYQETQYF.